A single T cell receptor (beta chain) is shown here with its context. Antigen specificity is unknown. These data belong to a study of T cells in Graves' hyperthyroidism and ophthalmopathy. Study results and caveats: Researchers report that a 13 V-J model separated ophthalmopathy from stable hyperthyroidism.

RNA transcripts provided the source from which TCR beta CDR3 regions were amplified. HTBI primers were employed in a first-round RT-PCR of the TCR CDR3. Via MiXCR, TCRdb re-called the multiplex PCR reads, giving one row per CDR3 protein. The table shows a few hundred thousand distinct CDR3 sequences, with approximately 44% occurring only once. Stable Graves' hyperthyroidism denoted no ophthalmopathy progression over 18 months. Participants, patients aged 18 to 65, had newly diagnosed hyperthyroidism with a duration under 2 months. Diagnosis rested on symptoms, serum thyroxine and TRAb, thyroid ultrasound, and orbital computed tomography. This CDR3 is built from 16 residues. Trimming shortened V by 6 bases and J by 0 bases, and 16 bases separated the two germline ends. CDR1 KGHDR and CDR2 SFDVKD come from the germline V gene.

The genes are TRBV24-1 and TRBJ2-5; D unresolved. Sequencing was carried out using peripheral blood or thyroid tissue (not recorded which). The TCR sequence derives from a woman between 18 and 30 years old with Graves' hyperthyroidism. In DNA, the CDR3 is TGTGCCACCAGTTTTCGTGTCAGAGCGTACCAAGAGACCCAGTACTTC. Its protein product is CATSFRVRAYQETQYF.